This TCR beta chain originates from a study of early T cells in non-severe SARS-CoV-2 infection. The germline gives CDR1 MNHEY, CDR2 SMNVEV (reference sequence). V gave up 5 bases and J gave up 2 bases, with 11 bases separating them. The CDR3 sequence is 14 residues long. Researchers attached unique molecular identifiers to individual cDNA molecules. TCRdb processed the 5' RACE reads anew with MiXCR; each CDR3 protein has one entry. The sample comprises 69,000 or so distinct CDR3 sequences, more than 3.5% of which are singletons, and roughly 3.9% rests with the top ten. The receptor was derived from an adult who was a healthcare worker with PCR-confirmed SARS-CoV-2 infection or an uninfected control (not recorded which). The donor label of this sample is uncertain. The chain combines TRBV27 with TRBJ2-3; possibly TRBD1 for D (5 bases). The sample here was whole blood, taken at baseline. CDR3 sequence: CASSPGQFTDTQYF. The CDR3, as DNA: TGTGCCAGCAGTCCCGGACAATTCACAGATACGCAGTATTTT.